The 11 T cell receptor beta chains given below trace back to one sample, sequenced in a study of PD-1 blockade in classical Hodgkin lymphoma. After autologous stem cell transplantation all patients relapsed, and prior brentuximab vedotin exposure differed between cohorts. Assay used: immunoSEQ multiplex PCR; TCRdb lists only in-frame clones, some missing. Seen here are some 13,000 clones, about 87% observed once, and the top ten hold 37%. The starting material was peripheral blood mononuclear cells (PBMCs), obtained at baseline. These receptors all come from a human donor with classical Hodgkin lymphoma.

The genes are TRBV28 and TRBJ1-1; maybe TRBD1 (5 bases). Trimming removed 3 bases from V and 0 bases from J, with 11 bases in between. Germline-derived CDR1 and CDR2 are MDHEN and SYDVKM. The CDR3 is 15 residues long. CDR3 DNA: TGTGCCAGCAGTTTCGGGACTGTGATGAACACTGAAGCTTTCTTT. As protein: CASSFGTVMNTEAFF.

The chain combines TRBV30 with TRBJ2-7; the match to TRBD1 covers 7 bases. Germline lookup yields CDR1 GTSNPN and CDR2 SVGIG (reference sequence). The CDR3 length is 14 residues. Germline trimming cut 4 bases from V and 7 bases from J; bases unmatched to any gene: 13. Here the CDR3 reads CAWTGQITLGEQYF. The DNA of the CDR3 is TGTGCCTGGACGGGACAGATAACCTTAGGGGAGCAGTACTTC.

V and J are TRBV19 and TRBJ2-7, with D unresolved. The CDR3 has 13 residues. V lost 2 bases to trimming and J lost 6 bases, with 11 bases between them. The germline gives CDR1 LNHDA, CDR2 SQIVND (reference sequence). In nucleotides, the CDR3 is TGTGCCAGTAGTATATTTCCTACCAGCGAGCAGTACTTC. It codes for CASSIFPTSEQYF. The whole variable domain, remainder taken from reference TRBV19 and TRBJ2-7, is DGGITQSPKYLFRKEGQNVTLSCEQNLNHDAMYWYRQDPGQGLRLIYYSQIVNDFQKGDIAEGYSVSREKKESFPLTVTSAQKNPTAFYLCASSIFPTSEQYFGPGTRLTVT.

Relative to its sample, this clone is large. The V and J genes are TRBV28 and TRBJ1-5; TRBD1 matches 7 bases. This CDR3 is 16 amino acids long. From germline, CDR1 is MDHEN and CDR2 SYDVKM. With V trimmed by 6 bases and J by 4 bases, 12 bases remained unmatched. DNA of the CDR3: TGTGCCAGCAGCATCGACAGGGTAGGAAGGAATCAGCCCCAGCATTTT. Residues: CASSIDRVGRNQPQHF.

The CDR3 DNA follows: TGTGCCAGCACCCCCCCGGGGGGCGCACGTCAGCCCCAGCATTTT. It is translated as CASTPPGGARQPQHF. This rearrangement joins TRBV28 to TRBJ1-5; maybe TRBD1 (6 bases). This CDR3 comprises 15 residues. Germline CDR1 MDHEN, CDR2 SYDVKM. The germline V and J ends were trimmed by 7 bases and 6 bases, with 19 bases remaining between them.

The chain couples TRBV19 to TRBJ2-2, with D unresolved. Germline CDR1 and CDR2: LNHDA and SQIVND (reference sequence). The CDR3 consists of 17 residues. V was trimmed by 0 bases and J by 5 bases, leaving 16 bases between them. The CDR3 protein is CASSIDLGGIGTGELFF. The CDR3 DNA sequence: TGTGCCAGTAGTATAGATCTTGGTGGGATAGGGACCGGGGAGCTGTTTTTT.

The chain carries TRBV5-5 and TRBJ1-1; D is undetermined. The ends were cut back, 0 bases at V and 1 base at J, with 10 bases in the middle. This CDR3 region has 15 residues. Germline V gives CDR1 SGHKS, CDR2 YYEKEE (reference sequence). For the CDR3, the DNA is TGTGCCAGCAGCTTGGAAGGGTACCCGAACACTGAAGCTTTCTTT. It translates to CASSLEGYPNTEAFF.

This clone was observed a handful of times. The chain has TRBV5-5 and TRBJ2-7; D may be TRBD1 or TRBD2 (5 bases each). Trimming took 3 bases from V and 3 from J, leaving 16 bases between them. Germline V CDR1 and CDR2: SGHKS, YYEKEE (reference sequence). This CDR3 spans 15 amino acids. The CDR3 spells CASSWADTAGYEQYF. The CDR3 DNA sequence: TGTGCCAGCAGCTGGGCGGACACGGCGGGCTACGAGCAGTACTTC.

The sample holds one count of this clone. V gene TRBV19 combines with J gene TRBJ2-1; possibly TRBD2 for D (6 bases). The CDR3 length is 15 residues. The germline V gene has CDR1 LNHDA and CDR2 SQIVND (reference sequence). V lost 6 bases to trimming and J lost 1 base, with 13 bases between them. In DNA form, the CDR3 reads TGTGCCAGTAGGCGGGGTGACATTTCCTACAATGAGCAGTTCTTC. This translates into CASRRGDISYNEQFF.

This chain uses TRBV7-9 with TRBJ2-2; 7 nucleotides align to TRBD1. Germline CDR1 SEHNR, CDR2 FQNEAQ (reference sequence). The CDR3 loop spans 16 amino acids. V lost 5 bases, J lost 6 bases, and 12 bases stayed unmatched. CDR3 nucleotide sequence: TGTGCCAGCAGCCCCCCCGGGACAGTCTCTTCCGGGGAGCTGTTTTTT. This codes for CASSPPGTVSSGELFF.

This chain connects TRBV27 to TRBJ1-6; no clear D. The ends were cut back, 3 bases at V and 10 bases at J, with 13 bases in the middle. Germline lookup yields CDR1 MNHEY and CDR2 SMNVEV (reference sequence). The CDR3 spans 14 residues. CDR3 protein: CASSFRTAGSPLHF. CDR3 DNA sequence: TGTGCCAGCAGTTTTCGCACAGCCGGCTCACCCCTCCACTTT.